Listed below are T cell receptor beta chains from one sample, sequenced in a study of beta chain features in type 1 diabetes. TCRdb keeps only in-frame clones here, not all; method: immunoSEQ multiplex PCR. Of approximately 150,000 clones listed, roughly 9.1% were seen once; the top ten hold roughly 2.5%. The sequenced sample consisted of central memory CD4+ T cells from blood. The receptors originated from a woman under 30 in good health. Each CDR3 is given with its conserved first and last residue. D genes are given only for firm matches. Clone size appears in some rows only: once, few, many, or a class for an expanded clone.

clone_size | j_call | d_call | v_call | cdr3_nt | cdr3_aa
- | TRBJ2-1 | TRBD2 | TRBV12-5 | TGTGCTAGTGGTTTGGGACTAGCGGGGCCTCTAGATGAGCAGTTCTTC | CASGLGLAGPLDEQFF
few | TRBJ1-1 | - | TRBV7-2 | TGTGCCAGCAGCTTAGTTCCGCCTAAGCACCCCGAAGCTTTCTTT | CASSLVPPKHPEAFF
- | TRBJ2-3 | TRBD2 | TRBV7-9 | TGTGCCAGCGGGGGGGAGGCAGATACGCAGTATTTT | CASGGEADTQYF
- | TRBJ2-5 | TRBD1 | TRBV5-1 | TGCGCCAGCAGCGACGACAGGGGGACCCGAGAGACCCAGTACTTC | CASSDDRGTRETQYF
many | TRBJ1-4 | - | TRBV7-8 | TGTGCCAGCAGCAAGACAGCAACTAATGAAAAACTGTTTTTT | CASSKTATNEKLFF
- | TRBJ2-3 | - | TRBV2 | TGTGCCACTTCTAGCGCCACAGATACGCAGTATTTT | CATSSATDTQYF
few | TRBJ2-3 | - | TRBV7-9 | TGTGCCAGCACCATCGGGTCCAGAGATACGCAGTATTTT | CASTIGSRDTQYF
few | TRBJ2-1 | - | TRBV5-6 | TGTGCCAGCAGATCCGCCTACAATGAGCAGTTCTTC | CASRSAYNEQFF
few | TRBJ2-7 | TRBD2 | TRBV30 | TGTGCCTGGAGTGGAGCGGGGGGGTTCAGCTCCTACGAGCAGTACTTC | CAWSGAGGFSSYEQYF
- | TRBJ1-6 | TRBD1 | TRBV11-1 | TGTGCCAGCAGCCCCCGGACAGGGTCGGAATCACCCCTCCACTTT | CASSPRTGSESPLHF
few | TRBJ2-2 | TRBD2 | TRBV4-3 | TGCGCCAGCAGCCAGGCGACTAGCGTGGGCACCGGGGAGCTGTTTTTT | CASSQATSVGTGELFF
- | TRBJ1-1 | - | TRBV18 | TGTGCCAGCTCAGAAGACAGTGGCACTGAAGCTTTCTTT | CASSEDSGTEAFF
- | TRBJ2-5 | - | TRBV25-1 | TGTGCCAGCAGTGCAGTCTCCGAAGAGACCCAGTACTTC | CASSAVSEETQYF
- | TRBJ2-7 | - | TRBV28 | TGTGCCAGCAGTTTCGGCAGGTCTACCTACGAGCAGTACTTC | CASSFGRSTYEQYF
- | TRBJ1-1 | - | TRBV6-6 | TGTGCCAGCAGTTACCCCCGAGCTTTCTTT | CASSYPRAFF
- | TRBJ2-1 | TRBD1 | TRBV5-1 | TGCGCCAGCAGCCCAGGGGGCGCATCGGTATATGAGCAGTTCTTC | CASSPGGASVYEQFF
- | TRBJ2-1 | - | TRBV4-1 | TGCGCCAGCAGCCAACCCGACTTGGTGAGCTCCTACAATGAGCAGTTCTTC | CASSQPDLVSSYNEQFF
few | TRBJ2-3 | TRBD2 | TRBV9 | TGTGCCAGCAGCGTCCGGACTAGCGGGGTGTCAGATACGCAGTATTTT | CASSVRTSGVSDTQYF
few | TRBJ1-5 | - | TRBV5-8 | TGTGCCAGCAGCCCATGGGGGCGCAATCAGCCCCAGCATTTT | CASSPWGRNQPQHF
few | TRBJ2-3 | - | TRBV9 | TGTGCCAGCCAAGCCGAACCATTTAGCACAGATACGCAGTATTTT | CASQAEPFSTDTQYF
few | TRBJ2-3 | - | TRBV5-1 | TGCGCCAGCAGCTTCGGGGAGATTACAGATACGCAGTATTTT | CASSFGEITDTQYF
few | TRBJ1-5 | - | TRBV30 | TGTGCCTGGAGTGTACGAGGCCGGGGGGATCAGCCCCAGCATTTT | CAWSVRGRGDQPQHF
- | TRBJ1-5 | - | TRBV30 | TGTGCCTGGAAGGAACAGGGAATTAATCAGCCCCAGCATTTT | CAWKEQGINQPQHF
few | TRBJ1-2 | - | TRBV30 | TGTGCCGTACTTAGACGGGAAGATTTCTATGGCTACACCTTC | CAVLRREDFYGYTF
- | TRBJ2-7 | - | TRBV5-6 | TGTGCCAGCAGCTCTCAGGAATACGAGCAGTACTTC | CASSSQEYEQYF
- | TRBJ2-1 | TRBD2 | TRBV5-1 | TGCGCCAGCAGCTCGACCCGCGCGGGGGAAGATGAGCAGTTCTTC | CASSSTRAGEDEQFF
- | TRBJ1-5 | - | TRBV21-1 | TGTGCCAGCAGCAAAGTTCGCGAACGTCGGCCCCAGCATTTT | CASSKVRERRPQHF
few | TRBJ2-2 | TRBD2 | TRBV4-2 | TGTGCCAGCAGCCAAGAACTAGCGGGGGGGCCTAGGGAGCTGTTTTTT | CASSQELAGGPRELFF
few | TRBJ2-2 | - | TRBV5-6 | TGTGCCAGCAGCTTTAGGGGACTGTCCACGGCGAACACCGGGGAGCTGTTTTTT | CASSFRGLSTANTGELFF
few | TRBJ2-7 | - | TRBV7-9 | TGTGCCAGTCAGGAGGTTGACGAGCAGTACTTC | CASQEVDEQYF
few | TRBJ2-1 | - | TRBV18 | TGTGCCAGCTCACCGTTCGCTAGTGAGCAGTTCTTC | CASSPFASEQFF
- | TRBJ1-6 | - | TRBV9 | TGTGCCAGCAGCGTAGACGGGGACTATAATTCACCCCTCCACTTT | CASSVDGDYNSPLHF
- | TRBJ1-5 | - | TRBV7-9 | TGTGCCAGCAGCTTAGGGGCAGGGGAAGGCAATCAGCCCCAGCATTTT | CASSLGAGEGNQPQHF
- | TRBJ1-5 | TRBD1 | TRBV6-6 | TGTGCCAGCAGTTTAGGACAGGGCGGTCAGCCCCAGCATTTT | CASSLGQGGQPQHF
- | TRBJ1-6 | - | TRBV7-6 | TGTGCCAGCAGCAACCCCACAGGAGCCCTCCACTTT | CASSNPTGALHF
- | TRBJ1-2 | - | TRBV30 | TGTGCCTGGAGGGGCGGTGGGGGGATCTACACCTTC | CAWRGGGGIYTF
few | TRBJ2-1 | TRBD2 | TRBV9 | TGTGCCAGCAGCGTACTAGGACTAGCGCCTTACAATGAGCAGTTCTTC | CASSVLGLAPYNEQFF
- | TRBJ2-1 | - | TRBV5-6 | TGTGCCAGCAGCTTGGTGGGGGGCAATGAGCAGTTCTTC | CASSLVGGNEQFF
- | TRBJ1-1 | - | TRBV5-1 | TGCGCCAGCAGCTCAGCCCTTAGGGGACAACCCACTGAAGCTTTCTTT | CASSSALRGQPTEAFF
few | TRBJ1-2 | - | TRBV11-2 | TGTGCCAGCAGCCCCGACAGAGACTATGGCTACACCTTC | CASSPDRDYGYTF
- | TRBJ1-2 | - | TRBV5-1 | TGCGCCAGCAGCTTGGGGTCAGGGGATGGCTACACCTTC | CASSLGSGDGYTF